The clone carrying this T cell receptor (beta chain) was counted only a few times. Antigen unknown. The sample is drawn from a study of spatial heterogeneity in lung cancer. MiXCR, applied by TCRdb to the 5' RACE reads, yields one record per CDR3 protein. The table has some 16,000 distinct CDR3 sequences, nearly 7% seen once. Time point specified: sample taken at primary tumor resection. Study-level results: Expanded alpha and beta TCR counts within tumors tracked tumor mutation counts.

This CDR3 comprises 12 residues. CDR1 is DFQATT, CDR2 SNEGSKA, per germline (reference sequence). V was shortened by 3 bases and J by 3 bases, with 5 bases between the two germline ends. This receptor was identified in a female donor with early-stage non-small cell lung cancer. The material was lung tumor tissue, obtained at surgery. The chain links TRBV20-1 to TRBJ2-2; D remains ambiguous. CDR3 loop: CSARSYTGELFF. The CDR3 DNA follows: TGCAGTGCTAGGAGCTACACCGGGGAGCTGTTTTTT.